The 12 T cell receptor beta chains in this list originate from one sample, sequenced in a study of identical twins. From the 5' RACE reads, TCRdb called clonotypes with MiXCR, one entry per CDR3 protein. The table shows under 500,000 distinct CDR3 sequences, with roughly an eighth occurring only once. In addition, the sample was reused for a study of yellow fever vaccine responses in identical twins.

What was sequenced was CD4+ T cells sorted from blood. The receptors shown here come from a woman younger than 30 in good health.

The sample holds many counts of this clonotype. This chain uses TRBV4-1 with TRBJ2-7, with D uncertain. CDR3 size: 13 residues. Germline V gene data show CDR1 as MGHRA and CDR2 as YSYEKL. V was trimmed by 4 bases and J by 3 bases, leaving 10 bases between them. DNA of the CDR3: TGCGCCAGCAGCCGCTACATCGACTACGAGCAGTACTTC. Amino acids: CASSRYIDYEQYF.

This chain uses TRBV9 with TRBJ1-3; perhaps TRBD1 as D (6 bases). The V end was cut by 4 bases, the J end by 4 bases, with 18 bases between. The length of the CDR3 is 16 residues. Per germline, CDR1 SGDLS and CDR2 YYNGEE. In nucleotides, the CDR3 is TGTGCCAGCAGCCCCATTGACAGGATTGGCGGAAACACCATATATTTT. It is translated as CASSPIDRIGGNTIYF.

Only a few counts were recorded for this clonotype. V usage is TRBV5-6 and J usage is TRBJ1-2; tentatively, D is TRBD1 (5 bases). Per germline, CDR1 SGHDT and CDR2 YYEEEE. V was trimmed by 4 bases and J by 1 base, leaving 23 bases between them. The CDR3 is 18 amino acids. CDR3 bases: TGTGCCAGCAGCGGCCTTTTTCGGGGCCAGGAGAGTAACTATGGCTACACCTTC. Translating it yields CASSGLFRGQESNYGYTF.

This clonotype has just a few counts. The rearrangement links TRBV19 to TRBJ2-4; TRBD2 matches 11 bases. There are 12 residues in the CDR3. After removal of 8 bases from V and 6 bases from J, the junction contained 0 bases not matched to a gene. CDR1 and CDR2 (germline): LNHDA, SQIVND (reference sequence). The CDR3 is CASLAGGNIQYF. CDR3 in DNA: TGTGCCAGTCTAGCGGGAGGAAACATTCAGTACTTC.

This clonotype was seen a handful of times. The CDR3 coding sequence is TGTGCCAGCTCACCGGGTGAGTGCGAGCAGTACTTC. Protein sequence: CASSPGECEQYF. The chain employs TRBV18 and TRBJ2-7, with D unresolved. V was trimmed by 3 bases and J by 6 bases, leaving 9 bases between them. The CDR3 is made up of 12 amino acids. Germline loops: CDR1 KGHSH, CDR2 LQKENI.

V gene TRBV7-9 combines with J gene TRBJ2-3; 12 nucleotides align to TRBD2. The CDR3 totals 16 residues. Unmatched junction bases numbered 6, after V lost 2 bases and J lost 6 bases. Germline loops: CDR1 SEHNR, CDR2 FQNEAQ (reference sequence). The CDR3 loop is CASSLWLAGGPDTQYF. The DNA for the CDR3 is TGTGCCAGCAGCTTATGGCTAGCGGGAGGGCCGGATACGCAGTATTTT.

This clonotype has just a few counts. This chain connects TRBV18 to TRBJ2-1; 8 bases line up with TRBD1. This CDR3 is 19 amino acids long. From germline, CDR1 is KGHSH and CDR2 LQKENI. Trimming took 2 bases from V and 4 from J; bases not matched to a gene: 16. CDR3 sequence: CASSPKEKTGVKLYNEQFF. CDR3 DNA: TGTGCCAGCTCACCAAAAGAGAAGACAGGGGTAAAATTATACAATGAGCAGTTCTTC.

The chain joins TRBV4-1 to TRBJ2-7; TRBD2 aligns across 13 bases. V lost 0 bases and J lost 0; bases outside the gene matches: 11. The CDR3 sequence is 20 residues long. The germline CDR1 and CDR2 sequences are MGHRA and YSYEKL. In DNA form, the CDR3 reads TGCGCCAGCAGCCAAGATCCCCTACTAGCGGGAGGGCCTCTCTCCTACGAGCAGTACTTC. It is translated as CASSQDPLLAGGPLSYEQYF.

This clonotype has more than one count but fewer than ten. The chain is built from TRBV12-3 or TRBV12-4 and TRBJ1-5; D not certain. The V gene lost 5 bases and the J gene lost 7 bases, with 15 bases spanning the gap. CDR3 length equals 14 residues. CDR3 amino acids: CASSNPRRSQPQHF. DNA of the CDR3: TGTGCCAGCAGTAACCCAAGAAGATCCCAGCCCCAGCATTTT.

The V call is TRBV18, the J call TRBJ1-1; D gene ambiguous. CDR3 length: 14 amino acids. The germline gives CDR1 KGHSH, CDR2 LQKENI. The V and J ends lost 6 bases and 3 bases respectively, with 14 bases between them. Here the CDR3 reads CASSQSAGDTEAFF. The DNA for the CDR3 is TGTGCCAGCTCCCAATCGGCAGGTGACACTGAAGCTTTCTTT.

The chain employs TRBV5-5 and TRBJ2-5, with TRBD2 matching over 9 bases. There are 16 residues in the CDR3. CDR1 is SGHKS, CDR2 YYEKEE, per germline (reference sequence). The junction had 5 bases not matched to a gene; V was cut back by 0 bases and J by 2 bases. The CDR3 sequence is CASSLGWLAGQETQYF. CDR3 in DNA: TGTGCCAGCAGCTTGGGTTGGCTAGCGGGACAAGAGACCCAGTACTTC.

There are a few counts of this clonotype. The CDR3 sequence: CASSQDGRSLTPSGANVLTF. CDR3 nucleotides: TGTGCCAGCAGCCAAGATGGGAGATCCCTGACTCCCTCTGGGGCCAACGTCCTGACTTTC. The rearrangement uses TRBV3-1 and TRBJ2-6; maybe TRBD2 (5 bases). The V and J ends lost 0 bases and 0 bases respectively, with 18 bases between them. The germline gives CDR1 LGHDT, CDR2 YNNKEL (reference sequence). This CDR3 comprises 20 residues.